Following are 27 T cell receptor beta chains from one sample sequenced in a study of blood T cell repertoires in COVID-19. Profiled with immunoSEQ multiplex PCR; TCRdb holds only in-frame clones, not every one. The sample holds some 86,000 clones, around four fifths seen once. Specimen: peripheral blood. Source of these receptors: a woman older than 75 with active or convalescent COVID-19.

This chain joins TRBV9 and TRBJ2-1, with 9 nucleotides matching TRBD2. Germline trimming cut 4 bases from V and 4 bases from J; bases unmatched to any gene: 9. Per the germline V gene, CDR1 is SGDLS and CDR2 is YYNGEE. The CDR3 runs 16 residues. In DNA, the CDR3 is TGTGCCAGCAGCACCCGGACTAGCGAGAGATACAATGAGCAGTTCTTC. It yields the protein CASSTRTSERYNEQFF.

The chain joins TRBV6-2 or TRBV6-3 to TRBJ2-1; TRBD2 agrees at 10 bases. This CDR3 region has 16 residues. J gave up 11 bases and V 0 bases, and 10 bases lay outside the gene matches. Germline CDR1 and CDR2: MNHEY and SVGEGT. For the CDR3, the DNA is TGTGCCAGCAGTTACTCACGTCTGCTAGCGGGAGAGAAGCAGTTCTTC. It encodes CASSYSRLLAGEKQFF.

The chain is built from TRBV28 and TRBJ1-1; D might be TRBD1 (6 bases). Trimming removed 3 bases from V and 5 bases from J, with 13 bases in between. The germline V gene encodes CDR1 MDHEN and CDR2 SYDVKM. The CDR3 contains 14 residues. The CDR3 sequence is CASSLGGGRTEAFF. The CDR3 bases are TGTGCCAGCAGTTTGGGAGGGGGGAGGACTGAAGCTTTCTTT.

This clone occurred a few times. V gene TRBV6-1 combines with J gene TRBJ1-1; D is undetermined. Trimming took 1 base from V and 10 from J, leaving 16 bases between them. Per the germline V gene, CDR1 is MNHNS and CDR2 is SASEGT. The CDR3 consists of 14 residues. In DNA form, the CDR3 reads TGTGCCAGCAGTGAAGATTTCCAGCGAAGGTTAGCTTTCTTT. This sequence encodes CASSEDFQRRLAFF.

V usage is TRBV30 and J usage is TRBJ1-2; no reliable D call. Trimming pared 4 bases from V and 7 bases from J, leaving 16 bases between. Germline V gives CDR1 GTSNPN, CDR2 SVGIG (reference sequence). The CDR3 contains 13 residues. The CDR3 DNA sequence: TGTGCCTGGAATTCGAAAACAGAACTTGGCTACACCTTC. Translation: CAWNSKTELGYTF.

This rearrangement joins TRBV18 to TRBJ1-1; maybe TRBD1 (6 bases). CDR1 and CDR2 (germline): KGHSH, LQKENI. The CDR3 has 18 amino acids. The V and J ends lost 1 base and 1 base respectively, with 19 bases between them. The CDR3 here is CASSPLLLERGTNTEAFF. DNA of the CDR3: TGTGCCAGCTCACCACTGCTCTTGGAGAGGGGGACGAACACTGAAGCTTTCTTT.

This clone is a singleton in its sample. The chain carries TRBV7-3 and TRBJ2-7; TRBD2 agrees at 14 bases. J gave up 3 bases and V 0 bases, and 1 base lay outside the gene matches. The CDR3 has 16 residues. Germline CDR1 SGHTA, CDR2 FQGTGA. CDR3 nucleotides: TGTGCCAGCAGCTTAACGGGACTAGCGGGGGACTACGAGCAGTACTTC. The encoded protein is CASSLTGLAGDYEQYF. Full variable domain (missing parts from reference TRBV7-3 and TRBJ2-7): GAGVSQTPSNKVTEKGKYVELRCDPISGHTALYWYRQSLGQGPEFLIYFQGTGAADDSGLPNDRFFAVRPEGSVSTLKIQRTERGDSAVYLCASSLTGLAGDYEQYFGPGTRLTVT.

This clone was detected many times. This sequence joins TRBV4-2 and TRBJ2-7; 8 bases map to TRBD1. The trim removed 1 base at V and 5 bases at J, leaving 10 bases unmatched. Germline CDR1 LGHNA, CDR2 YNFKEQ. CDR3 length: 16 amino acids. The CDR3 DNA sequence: TGTGCCAGCAGCCAAGCGGAACGGGACAGGCAGCACGAGCAGTACTTC. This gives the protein CASSQAERDRQHEQYF.

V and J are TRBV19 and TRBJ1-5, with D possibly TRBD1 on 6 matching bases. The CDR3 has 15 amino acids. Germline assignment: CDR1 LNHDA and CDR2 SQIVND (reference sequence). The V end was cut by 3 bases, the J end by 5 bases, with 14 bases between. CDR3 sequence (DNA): TGTGCCAGTAGTATCCGGGCAGGGGTCGATCAGCCCCAGCATTTT. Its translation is CASSIRAGVDQPQHF.

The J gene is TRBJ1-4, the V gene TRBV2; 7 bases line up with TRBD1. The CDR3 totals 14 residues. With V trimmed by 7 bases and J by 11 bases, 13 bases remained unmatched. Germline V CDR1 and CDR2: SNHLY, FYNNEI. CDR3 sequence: CASKGQSYLVKLFF. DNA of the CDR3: TGTGCCAGCAAGGGACAGAGCTACCTCGTGAAACTGTTTTTT.

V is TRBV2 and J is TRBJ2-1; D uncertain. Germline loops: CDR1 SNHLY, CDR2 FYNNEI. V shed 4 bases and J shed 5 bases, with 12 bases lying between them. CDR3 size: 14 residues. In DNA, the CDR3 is TGTGCCAGCAGTGGCCCAATTACTGACAATGAGCAGTTCTTC. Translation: CASSGPITDNEQFF.

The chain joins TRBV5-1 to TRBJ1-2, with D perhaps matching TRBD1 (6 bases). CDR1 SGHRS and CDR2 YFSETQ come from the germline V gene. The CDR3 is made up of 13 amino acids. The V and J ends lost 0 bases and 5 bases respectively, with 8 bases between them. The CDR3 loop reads CASSLDREYGYTF. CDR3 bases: TGCGCCAGCAGCTTGGACAGGGAGTATGGCTACACCTTC.

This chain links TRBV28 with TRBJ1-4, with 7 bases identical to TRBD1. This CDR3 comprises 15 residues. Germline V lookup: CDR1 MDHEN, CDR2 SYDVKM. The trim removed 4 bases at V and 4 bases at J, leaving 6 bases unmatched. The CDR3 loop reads CASSSPGTDNEKLFF. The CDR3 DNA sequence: TGTGCCAGCAGTTCCCCCGGGACAGATAATGAAAAACTGTTTTTT.

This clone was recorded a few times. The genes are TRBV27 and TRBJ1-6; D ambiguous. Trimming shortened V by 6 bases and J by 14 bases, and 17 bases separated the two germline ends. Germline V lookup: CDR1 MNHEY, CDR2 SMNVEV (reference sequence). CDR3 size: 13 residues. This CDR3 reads CASSRGEAATLHF. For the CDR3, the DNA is TGTGCCAGCAGCCGCGGTGAGGCCGCAACCCTCCACTTT.

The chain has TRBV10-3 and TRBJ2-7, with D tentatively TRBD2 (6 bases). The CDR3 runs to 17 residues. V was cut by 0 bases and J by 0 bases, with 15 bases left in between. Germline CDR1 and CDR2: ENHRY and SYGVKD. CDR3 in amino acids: CAISESGLWRASYEQYF. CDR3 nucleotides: TGTGCCATCAGTGAGTCGGGGTTATGGAGGGCCTCCTACGAGCAGTACTTC.

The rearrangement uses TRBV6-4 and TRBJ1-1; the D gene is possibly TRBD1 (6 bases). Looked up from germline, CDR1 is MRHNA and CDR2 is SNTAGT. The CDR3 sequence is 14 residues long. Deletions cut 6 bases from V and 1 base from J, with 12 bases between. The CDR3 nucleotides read TGTGCCAGCAGGATGGACAGACAGAACACTGAAGCTTTCTTT. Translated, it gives CASRMDRQNTEAFF.

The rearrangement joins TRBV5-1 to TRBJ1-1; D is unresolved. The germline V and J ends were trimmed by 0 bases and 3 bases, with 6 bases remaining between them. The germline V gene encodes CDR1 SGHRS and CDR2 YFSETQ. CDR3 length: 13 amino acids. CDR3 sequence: CASSLETYTEAFF. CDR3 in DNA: TGCGCCAGCAGCTTGGAGACATACACTGAAGCTTTCTTT.

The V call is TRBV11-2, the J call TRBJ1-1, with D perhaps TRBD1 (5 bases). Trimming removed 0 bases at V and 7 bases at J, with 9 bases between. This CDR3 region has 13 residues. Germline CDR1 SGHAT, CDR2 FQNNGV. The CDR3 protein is CASSLDRQHEAFF. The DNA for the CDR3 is TGTGCCAGCAGCTTAGACAGACAGCATGAAGCTTTCTTT.

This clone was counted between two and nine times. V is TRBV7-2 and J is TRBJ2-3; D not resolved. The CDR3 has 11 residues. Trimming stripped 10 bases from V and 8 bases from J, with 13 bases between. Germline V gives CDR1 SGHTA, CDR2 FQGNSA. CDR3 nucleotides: TGTGCCACCGCCCGCGCATTTACGCAGTATTTT. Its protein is CATARAFTQYF.

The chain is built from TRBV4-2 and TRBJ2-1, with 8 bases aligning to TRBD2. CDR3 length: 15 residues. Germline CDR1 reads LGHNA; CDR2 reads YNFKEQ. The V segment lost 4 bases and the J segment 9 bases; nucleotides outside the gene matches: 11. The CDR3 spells CASSPGTRSLAEQFF. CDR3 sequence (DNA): TGTGCCAGCAGCCCTGGGACTAGATCCTTGGCTGAGCAGTTCTTC.

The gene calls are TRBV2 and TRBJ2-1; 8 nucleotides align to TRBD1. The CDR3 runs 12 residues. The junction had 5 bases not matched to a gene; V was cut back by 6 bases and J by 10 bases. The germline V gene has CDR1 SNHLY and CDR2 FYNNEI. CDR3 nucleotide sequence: TGTGCCAGCAGCGACAGGGGCCCCGAGCAGTTCTTC. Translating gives CASSDRGPEQFF. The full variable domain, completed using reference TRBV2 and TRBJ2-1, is EPEVTQTPSHQVTQMGQEVILRCVPISNHLYFYWYRQILGQKVEFLVSFYNNEISEKSEIFDDQFSVERPDGSNFTLKIRSTKLEDSAMYFCASSDRGPEQFFGPGTRLTVL.

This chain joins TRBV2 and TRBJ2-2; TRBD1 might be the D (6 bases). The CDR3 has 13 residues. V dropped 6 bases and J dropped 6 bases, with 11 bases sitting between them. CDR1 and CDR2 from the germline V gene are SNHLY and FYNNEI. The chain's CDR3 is CASRTGTPGELFF. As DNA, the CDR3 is TGTGCCAGCAGGACAGGCACCCCCGGGGAGCTGTTTTTT.

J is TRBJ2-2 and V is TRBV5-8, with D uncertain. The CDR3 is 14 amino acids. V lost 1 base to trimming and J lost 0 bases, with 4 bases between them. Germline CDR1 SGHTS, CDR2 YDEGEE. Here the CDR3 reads CASSLRANTGELFF. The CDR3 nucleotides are TGTGCCAGCAGCTTGAGAGCGAACACCGGGGAGCTGTTTTTT.

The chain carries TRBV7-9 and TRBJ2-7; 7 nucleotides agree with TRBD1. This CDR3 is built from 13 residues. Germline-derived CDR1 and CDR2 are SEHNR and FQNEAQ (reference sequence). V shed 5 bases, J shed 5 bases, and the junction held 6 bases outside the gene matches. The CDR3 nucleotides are TGTGCCAGCAGCCGCAGGGGGTTCGACGAGCAGTACTTC. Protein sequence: CASSRRGFDEQYF.

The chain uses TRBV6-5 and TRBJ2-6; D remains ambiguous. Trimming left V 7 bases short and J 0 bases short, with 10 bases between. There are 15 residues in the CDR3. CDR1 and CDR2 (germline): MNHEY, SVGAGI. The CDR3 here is CASTLEFSGANVLTF. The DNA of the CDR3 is TGTGCCAGCACCCTAGAATTCTCTGGGGCCAACGTCCTGACTTTC.

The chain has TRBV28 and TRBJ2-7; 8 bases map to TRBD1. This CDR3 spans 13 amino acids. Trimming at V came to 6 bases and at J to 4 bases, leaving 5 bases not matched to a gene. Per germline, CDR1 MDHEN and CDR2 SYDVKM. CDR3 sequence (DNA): TGTGCCAGCAGGCCGACAGGGGAATACGAGCAGTACTTC. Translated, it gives CASRPTGEYEQYF.

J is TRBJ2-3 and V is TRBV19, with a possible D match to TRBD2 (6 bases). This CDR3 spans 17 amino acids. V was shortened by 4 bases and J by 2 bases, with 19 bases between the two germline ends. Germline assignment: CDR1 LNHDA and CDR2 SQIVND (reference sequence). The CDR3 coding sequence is TGTGCCAGTAGTACAGCTAGCCGGGGGAAGTACACAGATACGCAGTATTTT. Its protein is CASSTASRGKYTDTQYF.